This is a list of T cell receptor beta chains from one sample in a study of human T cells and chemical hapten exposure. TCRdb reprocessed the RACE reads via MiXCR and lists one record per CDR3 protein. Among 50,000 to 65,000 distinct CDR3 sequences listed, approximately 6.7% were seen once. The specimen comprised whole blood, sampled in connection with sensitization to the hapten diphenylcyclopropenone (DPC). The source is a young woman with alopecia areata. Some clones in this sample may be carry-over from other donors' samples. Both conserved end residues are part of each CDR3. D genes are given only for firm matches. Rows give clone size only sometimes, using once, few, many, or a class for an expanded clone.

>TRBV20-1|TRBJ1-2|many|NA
CSARSGTDGYTF
TGCAGTGCTAGGTCGGGGACGGATGGCTACACCTTC
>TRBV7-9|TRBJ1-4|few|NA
CASSPKLGRDEKLFF
TGTGCCAGCAGCCCCAAGTTAGGACGGGATGAAAAACTGTTTTTT
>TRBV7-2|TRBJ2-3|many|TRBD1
CASSLDGTGGEDTQYF
TGTGCCAGCAGCTTAGACGGGACAGGGGGTGAAGATACGCAGTATTTT
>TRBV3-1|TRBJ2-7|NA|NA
CASSNPGGAYEQYF
TGTGCCAGCAGCAACCCAGGCGGGGCTTACGAGCAGTACTTC
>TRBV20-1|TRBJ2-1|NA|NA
CSAETRLAYNEQFF
TGCAGTGCCGAGACTAGGTTAGCGTACAATGAGCAGTTCTTC
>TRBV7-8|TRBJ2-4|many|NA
CASSVQGRGAKNIQYF
TGTGCCAGCAGCGTACAGGGTCGGGGGGCCAAAAACATTCAGTACTTC
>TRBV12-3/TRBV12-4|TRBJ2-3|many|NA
CASSFNGATTDTQYF
TGTGCCAGCAGTTTCAACGGGGCCACCACAGATACGCAGTATTTT
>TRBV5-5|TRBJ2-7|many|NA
CASSLEPGDYEQYF
TGTGCCAGCAGCTTGGAACCGGGCGACTACGAGCAGTACTTC
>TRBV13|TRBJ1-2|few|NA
CASSLRQGPYGYTF
TGTGCCAGCAGCTTAAGGCAGGGACCTTATGGCTACACCTTC
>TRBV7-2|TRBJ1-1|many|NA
CASSLAERGYAFF
TGTGCCAGCAGCTTAGCGGAAAGGGGCTACGCTTTCTTT
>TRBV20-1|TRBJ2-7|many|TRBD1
CSAAPRTGGSYEQYF
TGCAGTGCTGCCCCCCGGACAGGGGGTTCCTACGAGCAGTACTTC
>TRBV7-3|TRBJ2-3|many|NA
CASSLTQGFGTDTQYF
TGTGCCAGCAGCTTAACGCAAGGTTTTGGGACAGATACGCAGTATTTT
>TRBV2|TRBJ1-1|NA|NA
CASSATPNTEAFF
TGTGCCAGCAGCGCTACACCGAACACTGAAGCTTTCTTT
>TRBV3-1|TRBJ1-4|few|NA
CASGRVGDEKLFF
TGTGCCAGCGGCAGGGTGGGAGATGAAAAACTGTTTTTT
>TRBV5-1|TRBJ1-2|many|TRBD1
CASSLGDRGRYGYTF
TGCGCCAGCAGCTTGGGCGACAGGGGTCGGTATGGCTACACCTTC
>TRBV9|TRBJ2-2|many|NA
CASSVSQAGAGELFF
TGTGCCAGCAGCGTATCGCAAGCGGGTGCCGGGGAGCTGTTTTTT
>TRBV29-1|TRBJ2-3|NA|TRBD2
CSAGKREKDTQYF
TGCAGCGCGGGTAAGCGGGAGAAGGATACGCAGTATTTT
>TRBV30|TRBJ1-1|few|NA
CAWRPRGAAEAFF
TGTGCCTGGAGACCTAGGGGGGCGGCTGAAGCTTTCTTT
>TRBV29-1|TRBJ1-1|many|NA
CSVDHLAEAFF
TGCAGCGTTGACCATCTAGCAGAAGCTTTCTTT
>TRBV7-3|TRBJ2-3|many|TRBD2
CASSSGTSGGALVTQYF
TGTGCCAGCAGCTCCGGGACTAGCGGGGGGGCACTGGTTACGCAGTATTTT
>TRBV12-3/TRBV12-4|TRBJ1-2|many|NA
CASSLGWANYGYTF
TGTGCCAGCAGTTTAGGCTGGGCTAACTATGGCTACACCTTC
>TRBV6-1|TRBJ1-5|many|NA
CASREPRRIYSNQPQHF
TGTGCCAGCAGAGAGCCACGGAGGATTTATAGCAATCAGCCCCAGCATTTT
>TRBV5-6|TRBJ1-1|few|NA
CASSRGGTTEAFF
TGTGCCAGCAGCCGTGGGGGGACGACTGAAGCTTTCTTT
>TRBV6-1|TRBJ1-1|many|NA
CASSESVAFF
TGTGCCAGCAGTGAAAGCGTAGCTTTCTTT
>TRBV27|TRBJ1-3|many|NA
CASSLSPESSGNTIYF
TGTGCCAGCAGTTTATCTCCGGAAAGCTCTGGAAACACCATATATTTT
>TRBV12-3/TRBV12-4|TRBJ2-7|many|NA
CATGDGYYEQYF
TGTGCCACCGGGGACGGGTACTACGAGCAGTACTTC
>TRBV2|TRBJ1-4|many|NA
CASSERGGAREKLFF
TGTGCCAGCAGTGAACGAGGAGGGGCGCGGGAAAAACTGTTTTTT
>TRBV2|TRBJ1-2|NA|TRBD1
CASNRQGAIVYGYTF
TGTGCCAGCAACAGGCAGGGGGCGATTGTCTATGGCTACACCTTC
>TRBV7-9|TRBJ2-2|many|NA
CASSLGRGLTNTGELFF
TGTGCCAGCAGCTTAGGGCGGGGCTTAACGAACACCGGGGAGCTGTTTTTT
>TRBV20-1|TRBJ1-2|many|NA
CSAPAGPTSRYGYTF
TGCAGTGCCCCGGCGGGGCCGACCTCTCGCTATGGCTACACCTTC
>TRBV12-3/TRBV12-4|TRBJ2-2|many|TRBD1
CASTGTANTGELFF
TGTGCCAGCACCGGGACAGCTAACACCGGGGAGCTGTTTTTT
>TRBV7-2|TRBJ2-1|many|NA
CASSLEGRAPNEQFF
TGTGCCAGCAGCTTAGAAGGCCGGGCGCCTAATGAGCAGTTCTTC
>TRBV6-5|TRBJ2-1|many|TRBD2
CASSSPGLAEGNEQFF
TGTGCCAGCAGTTCACCGGGACTAGCGGAGGGAAATGAGCAGTTCTTC
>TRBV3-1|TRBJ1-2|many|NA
CASSQDYRSYGYTF
TGTGCCAGCAGCCAAGATTACAGGAGCTATGGCTACACCTTC
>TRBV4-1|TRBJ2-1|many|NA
CASSQARGWNEQFF
TGCGCCAGCAGCCAAGCGCGGGGCTGGAATGAGCAGTTCTTC
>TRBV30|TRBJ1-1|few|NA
CAWTRRGKNTEAFF
TGTGCCTGGACCCGCAGGGGAAAGAACACTGAAGCTTTCTTT
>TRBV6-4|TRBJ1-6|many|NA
CASSQLQNSPLHF
TGTGCCAGCAGTCAACTACAGAATTCACCCCTCCACTTT
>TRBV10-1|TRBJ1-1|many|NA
CASSESTGNTEAFF
TGCGCCAGCAGTGAGTCGACAGGGAACACTGAAGCTTTCTTT
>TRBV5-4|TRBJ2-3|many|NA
CASSLGARVADTQYF
TGTGCCAGCAGCTTGGGGGCTAGAGTGGCAGATACGCAGTATTTT
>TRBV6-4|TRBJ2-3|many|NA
CASSAGGSTDTQYF
TGTGCCAGCAGTGCAGGGGGGAGCACAGATACGCAGTATTTT
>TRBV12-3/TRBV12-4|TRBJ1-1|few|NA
CASSFGGNTEAFF
TGTGCCAGCAGTTTCGGAGGGAACACTGAAGCTTTCTTT
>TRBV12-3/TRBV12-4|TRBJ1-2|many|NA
CASRQTDRNYGYTF
TGTGCCAGCAGACAAACCGACAGGAACTATGGCTACACCTTC
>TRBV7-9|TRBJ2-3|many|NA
CASSLTGTQYF
TGTGCCAGCAGCTTGACGGGTACGCAGTATTTT
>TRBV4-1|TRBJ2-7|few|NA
CASSQVYGTEQYF
TGCGCCAGCAGCCAAGTTTACGGAACTGAGCAGTACTTC
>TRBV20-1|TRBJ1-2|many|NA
CSAIGQPSNYGYTF
TGCAGTGCAATTGGACAGCCCTCTAACTATGGCTACACCTTC
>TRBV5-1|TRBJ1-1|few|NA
CASSFGGQSNTEAFF
TGCGCCAGCAGCTTTGGGGGGCAAAGTAACACTGAAGCTTTCTTT
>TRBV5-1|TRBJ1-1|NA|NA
CASSLEGTVNTEAFF
TGCGCCAGCAGCTTGGAGGGGACCGTGAACACTGAAGCTTTCTTT
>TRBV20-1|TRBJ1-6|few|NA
CSASLGGDNSPLHF
TGCAGTGCTAGTTTGGGGGGGGATAATTCACCCCTCCACTTT
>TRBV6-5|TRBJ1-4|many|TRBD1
CASSYSTGGDEKLFF
TGTGCCAGCAGTTACTCAACAGGGGGCGACGAAAAACTGTTTTTT
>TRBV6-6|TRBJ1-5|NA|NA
CASRGGTSNQPQHF
TGTGCCAGCAGGGGGGGGACTAGCAATCAGCCCCAGCATTTT
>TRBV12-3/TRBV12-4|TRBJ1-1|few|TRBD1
CASSFQGVGAEAFF
TGTGCCAGCAGTTTTCAGGGGGTTGGCGCTGAAGCTTTCTTT
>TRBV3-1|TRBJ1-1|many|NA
CASTHQGRGTEAFF
TGTGCCAGCACCCACCAGGGGCGGGGCACTGAAGCTTTCTTT
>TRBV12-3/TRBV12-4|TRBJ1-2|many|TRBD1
CASSPRGDYGYTF
TGTGCCAGCAGTCCCAGGGGGGACTATGGCTACACCTTC
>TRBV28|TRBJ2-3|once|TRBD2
CASSLYLAGGTDTQYF
TGTGCCAGCAGTTTATACCTAGCGGGGGGCACAGATACGCAGTATTTT